One sample yielded the 5 T cell receptor beta chains listed below, sequenced in a study of T cell clonotyping in hematopoietic cell transplantation. Sequencing was performed with immunoSEQ multiplex PCR; in TCRdb, only in-frame clones are kept and a portion is missing. The data hold 8,500 to 9,000 clones, with more than 85% observed a single time. The sequencing here drew on PBMCs, taken 100 days after allogeneic stem cell transplant. Source of these receptors: a male patient aged 45-60 years who had an allogeneic stem cell transplant from a related donor, so T cells may come from the graft donor. Some clones in this sample may be carry-over from other donors' samples.

This clone was detected a few times. The chain carries TRBV5-6 and TRBJ1-2; perhaps TRBD1 as D (6 bases). With 1 base removed from V and 6 bases from J, the gap between germline ends came to 10 bases. The length of the CDR3 is 13 residues. Germline CDR1 reads SGHDT; CDR2 reads YYEEEE. This chain's CDR3 is CASSLRGMDGYTF. Written as DNA, the CDR3 is TGTGCCAGCAGCTTGAGGGGGATGGATGGCTACACCTTC.

J is TRBJ1-5 and V is TRBV4-3, with no clear D. The V end was cut by 0 bases, the J end by 9 bases, with 15 bases between. CDR3 length equals 15 residues. Germline loops: CDR1 LGHNA, CDR2 YSLEER. Here the CDR3 reads CASSQEIRGQAPQHF. CDR3 sequence (DNA): TGCGCCAGCAGCCAAGAGATTCGGGGTCAGGCGCCCCAGCATTTT.

V gene TRBV13 combines with J gene TRBJ2-5; D ambiguous. Trimming pared 5 bases from V and 2 bases from J, leaving 12 bases between. The CDR3 extends over 14 amino acids. Germline CDR1 and CDR2: PRHDT and FYEKMQ (reference sequence). CDR3 in amino acids: CASSPRPLQETQYF. The CDR3 nucleotides are TGTGCCAGCAGCCCCAGGCCCCTGCAAGAGACCCAGTACTTC.

J is TRBJ1-1 and V is TRBV30; no reliable D call. The germline V gene has CDR1 GTSNPN and CDR2 SVGIG (reference sequence). V dropped 5 bases and J dropped 0 bases, with 7 bases sitting between them. The CDR3 is 12 amino acids. CDR3 nucleotides: TGTGCCTGGGATCACATGAACACTGAAGCTTTCTTT. This encodes CAWDHMNTEAFF.

The chain uses TRBV14 and TRBJ1-2, with TRBD1 matching 10 bases. This CDR3 comprises 17 residues. In germline, CDR1 is SGHDN, CDR2 FVKESK. Unmatched junction bases numbered 6, after V lost 1 base and J lost 1 base. The CDR3 loop is CASSQVATGGVNYGYTF. CDR3 bases: TGTGCCAGCAGCCAAGTTGCGACAGGGGGCGTTAACTATGGCTACACCTTC.